The present entry profiles one T cell receptor (beta chain) with its context. The target antigen is unknown. The source of the sample is a study of Ad26.COV2.S vaccination and SARS-CoV-2 variants. Libraries were prepared by immunoSEQ multiplex PCR; TCRdb keeps only in-frame clonotypes and omits some of them. In the table there are hundreds of thousands of clones, around 92% of which are singletons. Documented treatment: some 19 received Ad26.COV2.S at low or high dose, single or two shots; 5 received placebo; per-sample allocation not given. Specimens were obtained on day 63 following the first vaccine or placebo injection. The germline V gene has CDR1 MNHEY and CDR2 SVGEGT. CDR3 length: 18 amino acids. The V end lost 2 bases, the J end lost 0 bases, and 17 bases lay between the germline ends. Study outcomes and limitations: Those who received the vaccine showed greater spike-specific TCR breadth than those given placebo.

J is TRBJ1-5 and V is TRBV6-2 or TRBV6-3, with unresolved D. This receptor was obtained from a person between 18 and 60 years old who received the Ad26.COV2.S COVID-19 vaccine or a placebo. The sample consisted of peripheral blood, taken in a trial of Ad26.COV2.S vaccine versus placebo. The CDR3 coding sequence is TGTGCCAGCAGTTACGGGCTGCGAGCCCTCAATAGCAATCAGCCCCAGCATTTT. Encoded protein: CASSYGLRALNSNQPQHF.